This TCR beta chain comes out of a study of post-analysis software for immune sequencing data. Study-level points and caveats: Comparison of patients with controls showed about 5 TRBV segments more frequent in patients, TRBV5-6, TRBV5-1 and TRBV20-1 among them.

Losses at the gene ends were 5 bases for V and 1 base for J; bases not matched to a gene: 4. This CDR3 is 14 amino acids long. The TCR beta cDNA libraries carried unique molecular identifiers. TCRdb redid the calling of the PCR reads with MiXCR, one entry per CDR3 protein. The sample yields about 800,000 distinct CDR3 sequences, roughly 27% seen once. This clonotype was picked up a small number of times. Its antigen remains unidentified. Sequencing used blood. The origin of this receptor is a girl under 18 with multiple sclerosis. The chain joins TRBV12-3 or TRBV12-4 to TRBJ1-1; 7 bases agree with TRBD1. The CDR3 protein is CASSQWTGNTEAFF. The CDR3 DNA reads TGTGCCAGCAGTCAATGGACAGGGAACACTGAAGCTTTCTTT.